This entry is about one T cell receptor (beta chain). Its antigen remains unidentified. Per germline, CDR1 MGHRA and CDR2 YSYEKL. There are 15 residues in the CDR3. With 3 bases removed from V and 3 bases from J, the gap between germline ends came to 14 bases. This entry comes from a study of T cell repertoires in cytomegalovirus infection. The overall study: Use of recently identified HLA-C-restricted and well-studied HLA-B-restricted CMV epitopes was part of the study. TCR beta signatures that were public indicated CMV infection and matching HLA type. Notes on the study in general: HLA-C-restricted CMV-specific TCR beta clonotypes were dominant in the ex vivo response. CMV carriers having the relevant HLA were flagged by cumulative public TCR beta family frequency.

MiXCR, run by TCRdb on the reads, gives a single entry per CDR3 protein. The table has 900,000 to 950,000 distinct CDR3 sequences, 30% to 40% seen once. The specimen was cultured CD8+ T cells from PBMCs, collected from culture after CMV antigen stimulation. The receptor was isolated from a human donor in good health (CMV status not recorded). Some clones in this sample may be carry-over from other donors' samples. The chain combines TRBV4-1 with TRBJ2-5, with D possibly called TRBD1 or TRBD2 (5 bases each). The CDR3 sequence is CASSHSGTAEETQYF. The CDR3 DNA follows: TGCGCCAGCAGCCACTCCGGGACGGCTGAAGAGACCCAGTACTTC.